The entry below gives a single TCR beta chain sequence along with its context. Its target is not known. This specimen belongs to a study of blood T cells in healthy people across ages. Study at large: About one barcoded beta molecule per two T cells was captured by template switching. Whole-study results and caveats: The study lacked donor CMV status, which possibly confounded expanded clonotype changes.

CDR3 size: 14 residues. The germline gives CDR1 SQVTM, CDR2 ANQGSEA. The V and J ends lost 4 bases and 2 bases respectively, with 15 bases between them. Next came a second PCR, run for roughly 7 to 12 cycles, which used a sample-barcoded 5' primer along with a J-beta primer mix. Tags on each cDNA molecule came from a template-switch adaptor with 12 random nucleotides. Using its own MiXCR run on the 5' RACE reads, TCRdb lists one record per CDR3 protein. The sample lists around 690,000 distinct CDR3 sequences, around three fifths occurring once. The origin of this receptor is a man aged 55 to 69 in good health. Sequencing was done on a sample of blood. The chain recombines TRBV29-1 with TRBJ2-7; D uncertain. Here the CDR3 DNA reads TGCAGCGTTGTCGGCCTCACAGCGACCTACGAGCAGTACTTC. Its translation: CSVVGLTATYEQYF.